Sequencing of this T cell receptor (beta chain) was carried out in a study of blood T cells in healthy people across ages. The wider study: About one barcoded beta molecule per two T cells came from capture by template switching. Findings and limits, study-wide: It was the long-lived donors that had more naive CD4+ cells and higher diversity than aged donors. PBMCs were not sorted, which prevented a conclusive comparison of naive versus antigen-experienced cells.

This clonotype has ten or more counts. What it recognizes is unknown. With V trimmed by 3 bases and J by 0 bases, 6 bases remained unmatched. CDR1 is DFQATT and CDR2 is SNEGSKA in the germline V gene (reference sequence). This CDR3 has 15 residues. Primers used in a second PCR of roughly 7 to 12 cycles were a sample-barcoded 5' primer and a J-beta primer mix. All cDNA molecules were each tagged by a template-switch adaptor with 12 random nucleotides. In TCRdb, the 5' RACE reads were re-called with MiXCR into one record per CDR3 protein. The sample lists around 900,000 distinct CDR3 sequences, roughly 26% occurring once.

Sequenced: blood. The origin of this receptor is a woman of 80 years or more in good health. The rearrangement joins TRBV20-1 to TRBJ2-3; 7 bases map to TRBD2. The CDR3 spells CSASGGYSSTDTQYF. CDR3 in DNA: TGCAGTGCTAGCGGGGGGTACTCTAGCACAGATACGCAGTATTTT.